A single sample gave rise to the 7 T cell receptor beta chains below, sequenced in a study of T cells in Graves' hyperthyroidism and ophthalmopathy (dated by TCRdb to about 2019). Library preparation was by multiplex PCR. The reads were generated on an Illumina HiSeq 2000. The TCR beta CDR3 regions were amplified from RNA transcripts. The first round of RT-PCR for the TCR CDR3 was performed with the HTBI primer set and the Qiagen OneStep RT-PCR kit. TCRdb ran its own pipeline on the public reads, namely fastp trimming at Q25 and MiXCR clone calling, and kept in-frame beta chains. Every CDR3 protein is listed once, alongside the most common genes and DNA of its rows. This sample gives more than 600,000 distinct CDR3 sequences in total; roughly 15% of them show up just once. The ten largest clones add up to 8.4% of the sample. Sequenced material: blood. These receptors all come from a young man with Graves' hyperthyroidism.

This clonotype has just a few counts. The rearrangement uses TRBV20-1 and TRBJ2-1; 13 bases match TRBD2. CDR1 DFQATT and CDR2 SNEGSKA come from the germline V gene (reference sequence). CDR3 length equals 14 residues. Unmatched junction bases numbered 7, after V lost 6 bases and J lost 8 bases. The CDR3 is CSARTSGSSYEQFF. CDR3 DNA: TGCAGTGCCCGGACTAGCGGGAGTAGTTATGAGCAGTTCTTC.

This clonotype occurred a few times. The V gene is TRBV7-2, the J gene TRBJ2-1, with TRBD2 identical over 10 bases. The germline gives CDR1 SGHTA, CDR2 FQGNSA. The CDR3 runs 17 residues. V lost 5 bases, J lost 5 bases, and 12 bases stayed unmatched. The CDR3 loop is CASSKLAGAGYNNEQFF. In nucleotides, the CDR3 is TGTGCCAGCAGCAAGCTAGCGGGGGCGGGGTACAACAATGAGCAGTTCTTC.

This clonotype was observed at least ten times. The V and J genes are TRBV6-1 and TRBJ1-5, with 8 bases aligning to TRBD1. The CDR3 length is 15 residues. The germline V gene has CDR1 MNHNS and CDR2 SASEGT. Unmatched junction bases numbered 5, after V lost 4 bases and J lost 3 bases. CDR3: CASSGRTGLNQPQHF. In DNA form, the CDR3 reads TGTGCCAGCAGTGGTAGGACAGGGCTCAATCAGCCCCAGCATTTT.

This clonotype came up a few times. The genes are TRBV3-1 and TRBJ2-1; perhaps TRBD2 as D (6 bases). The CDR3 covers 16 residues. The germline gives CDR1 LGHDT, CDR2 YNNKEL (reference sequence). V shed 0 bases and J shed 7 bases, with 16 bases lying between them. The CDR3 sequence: CASSQDPAGWRNEQFF. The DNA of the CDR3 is TGTGCCAGCAGCCAAGATCCTGCGGGATGGAGGAATGAGCAGTTCTTC.

Here the CDR3 reads CASSVGHKYGYTF. The CDR3 bases are TGTGCCAGCAGCGTAGGACACAAATATGGCTACACCTTC. The rearrangement joins TRBV7-9 to TRBJ1-2; maybe TRBD1 (5 bases). Deletions cut 5 bases from V and 5 bases from J, with 12 bases between. The CDR3 contains 13 residues. Germline V gives CDR1 SEHNR, CDR2 FQNEAQ (reference sequence).

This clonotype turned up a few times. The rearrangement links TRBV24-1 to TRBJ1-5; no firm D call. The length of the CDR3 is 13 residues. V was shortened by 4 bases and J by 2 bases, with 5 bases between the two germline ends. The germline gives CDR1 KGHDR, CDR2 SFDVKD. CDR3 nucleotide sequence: TGTGCCACCAGTGAACCGGGCAATCAGCCCCAGCATTTT. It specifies CATSEPGNQPQHF.

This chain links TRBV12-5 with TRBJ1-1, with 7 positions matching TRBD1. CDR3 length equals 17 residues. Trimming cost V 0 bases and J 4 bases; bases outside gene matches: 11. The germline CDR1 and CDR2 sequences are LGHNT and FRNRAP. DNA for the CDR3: TGTGCTAGTGGTTTGGTAAAGACAGGGTCTTTTGCCACTGAAGCTTTCTTT. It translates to CASGLVKTGSFATEAFF.